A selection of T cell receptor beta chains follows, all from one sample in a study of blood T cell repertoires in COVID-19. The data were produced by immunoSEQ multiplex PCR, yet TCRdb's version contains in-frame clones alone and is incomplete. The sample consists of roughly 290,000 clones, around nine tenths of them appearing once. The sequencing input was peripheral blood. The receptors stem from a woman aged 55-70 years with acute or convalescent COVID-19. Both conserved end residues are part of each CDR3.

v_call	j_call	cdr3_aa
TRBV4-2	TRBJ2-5	CASSPLLAASSGETQYF
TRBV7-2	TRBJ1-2	CASSLAQGLGYGYTF
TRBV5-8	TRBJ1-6	CASGVSPLHF
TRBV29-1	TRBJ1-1	CSVGQGPNTEAFF
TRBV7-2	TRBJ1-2	CASSTSSLKQGIGYTF
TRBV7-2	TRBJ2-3	CASSMGLPSTDTQYF
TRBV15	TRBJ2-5	CATSRGTEETQYF
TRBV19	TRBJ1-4	CASDRGRREKLFF
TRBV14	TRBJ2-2	CASSQLGGMAGELFF
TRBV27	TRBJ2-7	CASSLPTGSGSYEQYF
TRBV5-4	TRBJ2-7	CASSLGALQGYEQYF
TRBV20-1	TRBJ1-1	CSASIPTGGYTEAFF
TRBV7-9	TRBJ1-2	CASSPSGQNYGYTF
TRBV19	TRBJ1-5	CASTREAGREQPQHF
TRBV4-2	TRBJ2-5	CASSQEGTSGGVETQYF
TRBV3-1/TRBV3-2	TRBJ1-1	CASSFSLNTEAFF
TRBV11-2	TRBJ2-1	CASSFNLAGAYNEQFF
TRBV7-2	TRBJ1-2	CASSLDGERGYTF
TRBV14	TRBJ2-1	CASSQAVRWASGRLYEQFF
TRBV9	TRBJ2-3	CASSAGHSLPTDTQYF
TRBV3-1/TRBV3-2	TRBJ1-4	CASSREANEKLFF
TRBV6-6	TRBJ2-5	CASSVRGGWETQYF
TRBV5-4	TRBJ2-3	CASRSMGSGGPTDTQYF
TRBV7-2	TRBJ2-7	CASSPRLAGGSEQYF
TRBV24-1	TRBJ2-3	CATSGGQVSSTDTQYF
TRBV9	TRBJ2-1	CASSVDSGAGTYNEQFF
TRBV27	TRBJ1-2	CASSFTGGRAVSFGYTF